This entry describes one T cell receptor beta chain. These data come from a study of blood T cell repertoires in COVID-19. Background on the study: The study drew acute and convalescent COVID-19 samples from the United States, Italy and Spain. Sample material is recorded as cDNA or gDNA derived from T cells, B-cell-depleted T cells, or PBMCs.

Method: immunoSEQ multiplex PCR; TCRdb's copy keeps in-frame clones and lacks some. The table has more than 250,000 clones, 90% seen once. The germline gives CDR1 MNHEY, CDR2 SMNVEV (reference sequence). The CDR3 is made up of 12 amino acids. The germline V and J ends were trimmed by 3 bases and 7 bases, with 6 bases remaining between them. The chain is built from TRBV27 and TRBJ2-2, with D possibly being TRBD2 (5 bases). The sample consisted of PBMCs or T cells enriched from blood (not recorded which). The TCR originated in a woman aged 18-35 years with acute COVID-19. The CDR3 protein is CASSLGDGELFF. CDR3 bases: TGTGCCAGCAGTTTGGGAGACGGGGAGCTGTTTTTT.